One sample yielded the 30 T cell receptor beta chains listed below, sequenced in a study of blood T cell repertoires in COVID-19. Sequenced by immunoSEQ multiplex PCR; TCRdb stores in-frame clones only, minus some. The table has about 250,000 clones, approximately 78% seen once; the top ten hold roughly 5.3%. The material sequenced was PBMCs or T cells enriched from blood (not recorded which). The receptors were sampled from a man aged 40-50 years who had been exposed to COVID-19.

The chain has TRBV18 and TRBJ1-5, with D uncertain. This CDR3 spans 14 amino acids. The V end lost 2 bases, the J end lost 4 bases, and 9 bases lay between the germline ends. Germline V lookup: CDR1 KGHSH, CDR2 LQKENI. In DNA, the CDR3 is TGTGCCAGCTCACCAACGAATAGAAATCAGCCCCAGCATTTT. Translated, it gives CASSPTNRNQPQHF.

CDR3 sequence (DNA): TGTGCCAGCAGGCTAGGAGCGGGCGCCCCGGGGAATGAGCAGTTCTTC. The encoded protein is CASRLGAGAPGNEQFF. This sequence joins TRBV2 and TRBJ2-1, with a tentative D call TRBD2 (6 bases). V lost 6 bases to trimming and J lost 7 bases, with 22 bases between them. The germline CDR1 and CDR2 sequences are SNHLY and FYNNEI. The CDR3 runs 16 residues.

The chain joins TRBV4-2 to TRBJ2-1; 11 bases are a match to TRBD2. This CDR3 contains 14 residues. Germline trimming cut 4 bases from V and 4 bases from J; bases unmatched to any gene: 0. Germline-derived CDR1 and CDR2 are LGHNA and YNFKEQ. The CDR3 loop reads CASSPSGRYNEQFF. The CDR3 nucleotides read TGTGCCAGCAGCCCTAGCGGGAGGTACAATGAGCAGTTCTTC.

This clone was seen a handful of times. J is TRBJ1-1 and V is TRBV28; D gene ambiguous. The CDR3 has 14 residues. The germline gives CDR1 MDHEN, CDR2 SYDVKM. The V end was cut by 3 bases, the J end by 10 bases, with 18 bases between. The CDR3 here is CASSFLGRLKVAFF. The CDR3 nucleotides are TGTGCCAGCAGTTTTTTGGGCAGGCTAAAGGTAGCTTTCTTT.

The V gene is TRBV30, the J gene TRBJ2-5, with a weak D call TRBD2 (6 bases). V lost 4 bases, J lost 5 bases, and 14 bases lay in between. The CDR3 runs to 13 residues. The germline CDR1 and CDR2 sequences are GTSNPN and SVGIG (reference sequence). CDR3 bases: TGTGCCTGGAAGCGGGCCTATCAGGAGACCCAGTACTTC. As protein: CAWKRAYQETQYF. Combining the CDR3 with reference TRBV30 and TRBJ2-5 gives the whole variable domain SQTIHQWPATLVQPVGSPLSLECTVEGTSNPNLYWYRQAAGRGLQLLFYSVGIGQISSEVPQNLSASRPQDRQFILSSKKLLLSDSGFYLCAWKRAYQETQYFGPGTRLLVL.

The rearrangement joins TRBV24-1 to TRBJ2-1; 7 nucleotides align to TRBD2. The germline gives CDR1 KGHDR, CDR2 SFDVKD. This CDR3 is 16 amino acids long. V lost 2 bases and J lost 7; bases outside the gene matches: 10. The CDR3 DNA follows: TGTGCCACCAGTGATTCCGAGGGAGGGCCCGGTAATGAGCAGTTCTTC. The encoded protein is CATSDSEGGPGNEQFF.

The J gene is TRBJ2-1, the V gene TRBV18; D call uncertain. Germline V gene data show CDR1 as KGHSH and CDR2 as LQKENI. The CDR3 sequence is 15 residues long. Between the trimmed V and J ends, which lost 5 bases and 6 bases, there was a span of 17 bases. Here the CDR3 reads CASSDIDPEGNEQFF. CDR3 in DNA: TGTGCCAGCTCAGACATCGACCCTGAAGGCAATGAGCAGTTCTTC.

The chain recombines TRBV30 with TRBJ2-7, with 7 nucleotides matching TRBD1. This CDR3 contains 13 residues. Germline V lookup: CDR1 GTSNPN, CDR2 SVGIG (reference sequence). J was trimmed by 6 bases and V by 0 bases; bases with no gene match: 5. The CDR3 region has the DNA TGTGCCTGGAGTGTACAGGGGCGTCTCGAGCAGTACTTC. Amino acids: CAWSVQGRLEQYF.

This chain uses TRBV7-9 with TRBJ1-2, with 7 bases that match TRBD1. The V and J ends lost 5 bases and 2 bases, in that order; junction bases with no gene match: 5. The CDR3 loop spans 14 amino acids. Germline V gives CDR1 SEHNR, CDR2 FQNEAQ (reference sequence). CDR3 bases: TGTGCCAGCAGCGCCCGACAGGGAAACTATGGCTACACCTTC. Amino acid sequence: CASSARQGNYGYTF.

This chain links TRBV24-1 with TRBJ2-5; a possible D gene is TRBD2 (6 bases). V lost 4 bases to trimming and J lost 5 bases, with 19 bases between them. This CDR3 has 16 residues. Germline V gene sequence: CDR1 KGHDR, CDR2 SFDVKD. The CDR3 reads CATSDLEFGGRETQYF. For the CDR3, the DNA is TGTGCCACCAGTGACCTGGAATTCGGGGGTCGGGAGACCCAGTACTTC.

The chain joins TRBV5-1 to TRBJ2-6; 9 bases agree with TRBD1. Germline lookup yields CDR1 SGHRS and CDR2 YFSETQ. CDR3 length: 19 residues. V shed 4 bases, J shed 2 bases, and the junction held 13 bases outside the gene matches. As DNA, the CDR3 is TGCGCCAGCAGCACTGGACAGGGGTCCCCTCTAGCTGGGGCCAACGTCCTGACTTTC. Translation gives CASSTGQGSPLAGANVLTF.

The genes are TRBV3-1 (or the pseudogene TRBV3-2) and TRBJ2-7, with 10 bases matching TRBD2. Trimming cost V 3 bases and J 5 bases; bases outside gene matches: 10. CDR1 and CDR2 from the germline V gene are LGHDT and YNNKEL (reference sequence). This CDR3 is 16 amino acids long. Written as DNA, the CDR3 is TGTGCCAGCAGCCACGCTCGGTCTAGCGGGAGAAACGAGCAGTACTTC. Its protein product is CASSHARSSGRNEQYF.

This clone appeared a few times. CDR3: CASSTTGTGFTEQFF. CDR3 in DNA: TGTGCCAGCAGCACTACTGGGACAGGGTTCACTGAGCAGTTCTTC. The V and J genes are TRBV5-6 and TRBJ2-1; 9 bases align to TRBD1. Germline loops: CDR1 SGHDT, CDR2 YYEEEE. With V trimmed by 4 bases and J by 9 bases, 11 bases remained unmatched. The CDR3 is 15 residues long. The entire variable domain, with the rest obtained from reference TRBV5-6 and TRBJ2-1, is as follows: DAGVTQSPTHLIKTRGQQVTLRCSPKSGHDTVSWYQQALGQGPQFIFQYYEEEERQRGNFPDRFSGHQFPNYSSELNVNALLLGDSALYLCASSTTGTGFTEQFFGPGTRLTVL.

The chain has TRBV2 and TRBJ1-5; a possible D gene is TRBD1 (6 bases). Germline V gene sequence: CDR1 SNHLY, CDR2 FYNNEI. The CDR3 length is 14 residues. Trimming pared 4 bases from V and 2 bases from J, leaving 9 bases between. This CDR3 reads CASSVQGGNQPQHF. CDR3 sequence (DNA): TGTGCCAGCAGTGTACAGGGAGGCAATCAGCCCCAGCATTTT.

Turning to this clone: The junction differs from germline at one of its ends, possibly a read error. V gene TRBV11-3 combines with J gene TRBJ2-7, with 7 bases that match TRBD1. This CDR3 comprises 13 residues. CDR1 and CDR2 (germline): SGHNT, YENEEA. In DNA, the CDR3 is TGTGCCAGCAGCTTAAATGGTGAGGGGGCCTCTTTCTTC. As protein: CASSLNGEGASFF. Looking up the rest from reference TRBV11-3 and TRBJ2-7 gives the full variable domain: EAGVVQSPRYKIIEKKQPVAFWCNPISGHNTLYWYLQNLGQGPELLIRYENEEAVDDSQLPKDRFSAERLKGVDSTLKIQPAELGDSAVYLCASSLNGEGASFFGPGTRLTVT.

The chain combines TRBV12-3 or TRBV12-4 with TRBJ2-3; D unclear. The CDR3 spans 11 residues. Trimming cost V 5 bases and J 7 bases, with 7 bases left between them. The CDR3 loop is CASSAGYTQYF. CDR3 bases: TGTGCCAGCAGTGCCGGGTATACGCAGTATTTT.

This chain links TRBV18 with TRBJ1-1; no clear D. The CDR3 contains 16 residues. CDR1 KGHSH and CDR2 LQKENI come from the germline V gene. V shed 2 bases and J shed 0 bases, with 13 bases lying between them. As DNA, the CDR3 is TGTGCCAGCTCACCAGTTTACCGGGAGGTGAACACTGAAGCTTTCTTT. Translation gives CASSPVYREVNTEAFF. Using reference TRBV18 and TRBJ1-1 for the parts outside the CDR3, the full variable domain is NAGVMQNPRHLVRRRGQEARLRCSPMKGHSHVYWYRQLPEEGLKFMVYLQKENIIDESGMPKERFSAEFPKEGPSILRIQQVVRGDSAAYFCASSPVYREVNTEAFFGQGTRLTVV.

This sequence joins TRBV9 and TRBJ1-2; the match to TRBD1 covers 7 bases. Trimming removed 3 bases from V and 0 bases from J; junction bases left unmatched: 8. CDR1 is SGDLS, CDR2 YYNGEE, per germline. The CDR3 extends over 16 amino acids. The CDR3 spells CASSAPGQAANYGYTF. CDR3 nucleotide sequence: TGTGCCAGCAGCGCCCCTGGACAGGCAGCTAACTATGGCTACACCTTC.

This chain connects TRBV6-4 to TRBJ2-2; a weak D match, TRBD2 (6 bases). Germline-derived CDR1 and CDR2 are MRHNA and SNTAGT. With 4 bases removed from V and 7 bases from J, the gap between germline ends came to 10 bases. The CDR3 covers 13 residues. The CDR3 region is CASSVQGGGELFF. DNA of the CDR3: TGTGCCAGCAGTGTGCAGGGAGGCGGGGAGCTGTTTTTT.

The V and J genes are TRBV7-9 and TRBJ2-1; 10 bases are shared with TRBD1. The CDR3 loop spans 16 amino acids. V shed 5 bases and J 6 bases; nucleotides not matched to a gene: 10. Per germline, CDR1 SEHNR and CDR2 FQNEAQ (reference sequence). CDR3 DNA sequence: TGTGCCAGCAGCCCGGGACAGGGGATCCCCAGCAATGAGCAGTTCTTC. Its translation is CASSPGQGIPSNEQFF.

This chain links TRBV19 with TRBJ1-5; D unresolved. In germline, CDR1 is LNHDA, CDR2 SQIVND (reference sequence). V dropped 5 bases and J dropped 4 bases, with 18 bases sitting between them. The CDR3 has 16 amino acids. Written as DNA, the CDR3 is TGTGCCAGTAGTTTGGGAGGGTACGGGAGGAATCAGCCCCAGCATTTT. This gives the protein CASSLGGYGRNQPQHF.

This clone has ten or more counts. The J gene is TRBJ2-1, the V gene TRBV14, with D hard to call. Trimming pared 1 base from V and 8 bases from J, leaving 12 bases between. The CDR3 is made up of 14 amino acids. Germline V CDR1 and CDR2: SGHDN, FVKESK. CDR3 region: CASSQGLSPDEQFF. The CDR3 DNA reads TGTGCCAGCAGCCAAGGACTTAGCCCTGATGAGCAGTTCTTC.

V usage is TRBV30 and J usage is TRBJ1-5; 9 bases are a match to TRBD1. The V gene's germline CDR1 is GTSNPN and CDR2 SVGIG (reference sequence). V shed 5 bases, J shed 5 bases, and the junction held 4 bases outside the gene matches. The CDR3 spans 13 residues. This chain's CDR3 is CAWQTGGDQPQHF. The DNA for the CDR3 is TGTGCCTGGCAAACAGGGGGCGATCAGCCCCAGCATTTT.

The rearrangement joins TRBV5-1 to TRBJ1-6; 8 bases are a match to TRBD1. V shed 5 bases and J 8 bases; nucleotides not matched to a gene: 0. Germline lookup yields CDR1 SGHRS and CDR2 YFSETQ. This CDR3 is 12 amino acids long. DNA for the CDR3: TGCGCCAGCAGGACAGGGGATTCACCCCTCCACTTT. Amino acid sequence: CASRTGDSPLHF. The full variable domain, its missing parts supplied by reference TRBV5-1 and TRBJ1-6, is KAGVTQTPRYLIKTRGQQVTLSCSPISGHRSVSWYQQTPGQGLQFLFEYFSETQRNKGNFPGRFSGRQFSNSRSEMNVSTLELGDSALYLCASRTGDSPLHFGNGTRLTVT.

This clone was seen just once. V and J are TRBV7-9 and TRBJ1-2, with 8 bases that match TRBD1. The CDR3 has 15 residues. V lost 5 bases and J lost 6; bases outside the gene matches: 11. Germline CDR1 and CDR2: SEHNR and FQNEAQ (reference sequence). The CDR3 DNA is TGTGCCAGCAGCCCCACCCGGACAGGGCTGGATGGCTACACCTTC. Translated: CASSPTRTGLDGYTF.

This clone occurred many times. V and J are TRBV10-3 and TRBJ2-3; 8 bases agree with TRBD2. J lost 5 bases, V lost 6 bases, and 7 bases had no gene match. The germline V gene has CDR1 ENHRY and CDR2 SYGVKD. This CDR3 is built from 14 residues. The CDR3 spells CAIRPGLGVDTQYF. CDR3 coding DNA: TGTGCCATCAGACCGGGACTAGGTGTAGATACGCAGTATTTT.

CDR3 bases: TGTGCCAGCAGCGCATCGACTAGCGGGAGGGCCCGGGGTGAGACCCAGTACTTC. Residues: CASSASTSGRARGETQYF. The chain combines TRBV7-6 with TRBJ2-5; 14 positions match TRBD2. Germline V gene data show CDR1 as SGHVS and CDR2 as FNYEAQ. Trimming cost V 5 bases and J 5 bases; bases outside gene matches: 13. The CDR3 is 18 amino acids.

The chain combines TRBV10-3 with TRBJ1-4, with TRBD1 matching 9 bases. CDR1 and CDR2 from the germline V gene are ENHRY and SYGVKD. The J segment lost 8 bases and the V segment lost 8 bases, leaving 6 bases of the junction unmatched. This CDR3 region has 13 residues. The CDR3 is CAIGDREGEKLFF. The CDR3 DNA is TGTGCCATCGGGGACAGGGAGGGGGAAAAACTGTTTTTT.

The chain combines TRBV5-1 with TRBJ2-3; 12 bases map to TRBD2. V gave up 4 bases and J gave up 0 bases; unmatched junction bases: 3. This CDR3 contains 16 residues. From germline, CDR1 is SGHRS and CDR2 YFSETQ. The CDR3 coding sequence is TGCGCCAGCAGCGGGGGGACTAGCGGGAGCACAGATACGCAGTATTTT. Translating it yields CASSGGTSGSTDTQYF.

The chain recombines TRBV9 with TRBJ2-5, with TRBD2 matching over 8 bases. V lost 2 bases and J lost 5; bases outside the gene matches: 14. The germline gives CDR1 SGDLS, CDR2 YYNGEE. There are 17 residues in the CDR3. CDR3 protein: CASSVANGRAFEETQYF. The CDR3 DNA sequence: TGTGCCAGCAGCGTGGCAAACGGGAGGGCCTTCGAGGAGACCCAGTACTTC.